Presented here are 17 T cell receptor beta chains from one specimen sequenced in a study of T-cell memory formation after mild COVID-19. TCRdb analysed the 5' RACE reads with MiXCR anew, one entry per CDR3 protein. In the table there are 13,000 or so distinct CDR3 sequences, roughly 14% of which are singletons. The material sequenced was PBMCs or a T cell subset sorted from them (not recorded which). Receptors originate from a man aged 18 to 30 who had mild COVID-19 (a few samples of this study predate the infection). Cell type and time point are not known.

The chain uses TRBV4-1 and TRBJ2-1; TRBD2 agrees at 7 bases. Germline-derived CDR1 and CDR2 are MGHRA and YSYEKL. Germline trimming cut 0 bases from V and 0 bases from J; bases unmatched to any gene: 5. The CDR3 sequence is 17 residues long. The chain's CDR3 is CASSQDRRGSSYNEQFF. The CDR3 nucleotides read TGCGCCAGCAGCCAAGATCGGCGGGGGAGCTCCTACAATGAGCAGTTCTTC.

J is TRBJ1-4 and V is TRBV7-2; possibly TRBD1 for D (5 bases). The length of the CDR3 is 16 residues. The V gene lost 4 bases and the J gene lost 1 base, with 13 bases spanning the gap. Germline-derived CDR1 and CDR2 are SGHTA and FQGNSA. The CDR3 sequence is CASSWSSGGTNEKLFF. As DNA, the CDR3 is TGTGCCAGCAGCTGGAGCTCGGGGGGAACTAATGAAAAACTGTTTTTT.

This chain links TRBV7-9 with TRBJ1-1; weak D call: TRBD1 (5 bases). The germline V and J ends were trimmed by 6 bases and 1 base, with 12 bases remaining between them. Germline loops: CDR1 SEHNR, CDR2 FQNEAQ (reference sequence). This CDR3 region has 14 residues. In DNA, the CDR3 is TGTGCCAGCAGGGCAGGGTATCGGAACACTGAAGCTTTCTTT. It codes for CASRAGYRNTEAFF. Full variable domain (missing parts from reference TRBV7-9 and TRBJ1-1): DTGVSQNPRHKITKRGQNVTFRCDPISEHNRLYWYRQTLGQGPEFLTYFQNEAQLEKSRLLSDRFSAERPKGSFSTLEIQRTEQGDSAMYLCASRAGYRNTEAFFGQGTRLTVV.

Relative to its sample, this clonotype is medium-sized (0.01 to 0.1%). The gene calls are TRBV7-2 and TRBJ2-1; a weak D match, TRBD1 (5 bases). The CDR3 is 15 residues long. Between the trimmed V and J ends, which lost 6 bases and 0 bases, there was a span of 12 bases. Germline CDR1 reads SGHTA; CDR2 reads FQGNSA. Here the CDR3 reads CASRIGAASYNEQFF. CDR3 in DNA: TGTGCCAGCAGAATAGGGGCGGCCTCCTACAATGAGCAGTTCTTC.

This clonotype is medium-sized (0.01 to 0.1%) within its sample. At one end, the junction sequence differs from germline, possibly due to a read error. The genes are TRBV11-2 and TRBJ1-1, with 7 nucleotides matching TRBD1. The CDR3 sequence is 14 residues long. CDR1 is SGHAT, CDR2 FQNNGV, per germline. CDR3 amino acids: CASSLDRVYTEAFF. The CDR3 nucleotides read TGTGCCAGCAGTTTAGACAGGGTCTACACTGAAGCTTTCTTT. The complete variable domain, with remaining parts taken from reference TRBV11-2 and TRBJ1-1, reads EAGVAQSPRYKIIEKRQSVAFWCNPISGHATLYWYQQILGQGPKLLIQFQNNGVVDDSQLPKDRFSAERLKGVDSTLKIQPAKLEDSAVYLCASSLDRVYTEAFFGQGTRLTVV.

The chain uses TRBV18 and TRBJ1-1; 7 nucleotides line up with TRBD1. CDR3 length equals 16 residues. The trim removed 1 base at V and 3 bases at J, leaving 8 bases unmatched. The germline V gene has CDR1 KGHSH and CDR2 LQKENI. The CDR3 DNA is TGTGCCAGCTCACCACGAACAGGACAGGCCGACACTGAAGCTTTCTTT. The encoded protein is CASSPRTGQADTEAFF.

The chain has TRBV4-2 and TRBJ2-1; the D gene could be TRBD1 or TRBD2 (6 bases each). V was clipped by 8 bases and J by 5 bases, with 16 bases between them. The CDR3 contains 14 residues. Germline V CDR1 and CDR2: LGHNA, YNFKEQ. The CDR3 DNA reads as TGTGCCAGCGGCCCCGGGGGCCGGCACAATGAGCAGTTCTTC. It yields the protein CASGPGGRHNEQFF.

This clonotype was found many times. This rearrangement joins TRBV6-5 to TRBJ1-5, with D hard to call. Germline values: CDR1 MNHEY, CDR2 SVGAGI. The CDR3 consists of 14 residues. Trimming cost V 2 bases and J 7 bases, with 12 bases left between them. The CDR3 DNA reads TGTGCCAGCAGTTACGACGGAGGAGGGCAGCCCCAGCATTTT. It encodes CASSYDGGGQPQHF.

This clonotype has ten or more counts. V usage is TRBV7-3 and J usage is TRBJ1-1; D uncertain. The germline V gene encodes CDR1 SGHTA and CDR2 FQGTGA. The CDR3 length is 13 residues. V dropped 1 base and J dropped 1 base, with 4 bases sitting between them. The chain's CDR3 is CASSLSQNTEAFF. CDR3 nucleotide sequence: TGTGCCAGCAGCTTAAGCCAGAACACTGAAGCTTTCTTT.

This clonotype was seen ten or more times. The rearrangement uses TRBV4-2 and TRBJ2-2; TRBD1 matches at 9 bases. Trimming cost V 9 bases and J 6 bases; bases outside gene matches: 11. This CDR3 is 15 amino acids long. Germline V gives CDR1 LGHNA, CDR2 YNFKEQ. CDR3 nucleotide sequence: TGTGCCAGTCGGACAGGGGATTATATGGCCGGGGAGCTGTTTTTT. Translating gives CASRTGDYMAGELFF.

This clonotype occurred many times. The J gene is TRBJ1-6, the V gene TRBV7-9; maybe TRBD1 (6 bases). Trimming took 2 bases from V and 10 from J, leaving 12 bases between them. This CDR3 is 14 amino acids long. Germline CDR1 reads SEHNR; CDR2 reads FQNEAQ (reference sequence). CDR3 in DNA: TGTGCCAGCAGCTTAAGTCAGGGGCAATCACCCCTCCACTTT. Its protein product is CASSLSQGQSPLHF.

This clonotype was detected ten times or more. CDR3 amino acids: CASSQEGRTGGPDTQYF. The CDR3 DNA reads as TGCGCCAGCAGCCAAGAGGGCCGGACAGGGGGCCCAGATACGCAGTATTTT. This chain uses TRBV4-1 with TRBJ2-3, with 11 positions matching TRBD1. This CDR3 has 17 residues. V was clipped by 0 bases and J by 4 bases; unmatched bases: 6. The germline CDR1 and CDR2 sequences are MGHRA and YSYEKL.

This clonotype was detected only a few times. This chain uses TRBV19 with TRBJ2-7, with D perhaps matching TRBD1 or TRBD2 (5 bases each). From germline, CDR1 is LNHDA and CDR2 SQIVND (reference sequence). The CDR3 length is 14 residues. V was pared by 5 bases and J by 1 base, with 12 bases between. CDR3 in amino acids: CASSGGPGSYEQYF. The CDR3 DNA is TGTGCCAGTAGTGGGGGACCGGGATCCTACGAGCAGTACTTC.

Many counts were recorded for this clonotype. The CDR3 DNA reads TGTGCCAGCAGCTTGGGGACAGTATACGAGCAGTACTTC. It codes for CASSLGTVYEQYF. J is TRBJ2-7 and V is TRBV5-6; possible D gene TRBD1, 6 bases. The germline gives CDR1 SGHDT, CDR2 YYEEEE. Trimming took off 0 bases at V and 4 bases at J, with 8 bases between the two ends. The CDR3 is 13 residues long. Full variable domain (missing parts from reference TRBV5-6 and TRBJ2-7): DAGVTQSPTHLIKTRGQQVTLRCSPKSGHDTVSWYQQALGQGPQFIFQYYEEEERQRGNFPDRFSGHQFPNYSSELNVNALLLGDSALYLCASSLGTVYEQYFGPGTRLTVT.

The chain has TRBV28 and TRBJ2-1; 9 bases map to TRBD2. V shed 2 bases and J 6 bases; nucleotides not matched to a gene: 2. Germline CDR1 reads MDHEN; CDR2 reads SYDVKM. The CDR3 is 14 residues long. This chain's CDR3 is CASSLRGGANEQFF. In nucleotides, the CDR3 is TGTGCCAGCAGTTTACGCGGGGGGGCCAATGAGCAGTTCTTC.

This clonotype appeared a few times. The chain is built from TRBV6-5 and TRBJ1-4; D possibly corresponds to TRBD1 (6 bases). The V gene lost 0 bases and the J gene lost 8 bases, with 16 bases spanning the gap. Germline V gene sequence: CDR1 MNHEY, CDR2 SVGAGI. This CDR3 region has 16 residues. The chain's CDR3 is CASSYSPGAPEEKLFF. The CDR3 DNA reads as TGTGCCAGCAGTTACTCCCCGGGGGCGCCGGAAGAAAAACTGTTTTTT.

In its sample, this clonotype was seen many times. The chain recombines TRBV5-1 with TRBJ2-1, with D perhaps given as TRBD1 or TRBD2 (5 bases each). CDR1 is SGHRS, CDR2 YFSETQ, per germline. V was shortened by 0 bases and J by 7 bases, with 14 bases between the two germline ends. The CDR3 contains 15 residues. Written as DNA, the CDR3 is TGCGCCAGCAGCTTGGGGACATCTTGGGGGAATGAGCAGTTCTTC. Its translation: CASSLGTSWGNEQFF.